Listed below are T cell receptor beta chains from one sample, sequenced in a study of blood T cells in healthy people across ages. Each CDR3 protein gets one entry after TCRdb re-called the 5' RACE reads with MiXCR. The data show approximately 830,000 distinct CDR3 sequences, approximately 67% seen once. The sample was blood. The receptors originated from a man aged 30 to 45 in good health. The CDR3 runs from the conserved cysteine through the conserved F or W. A D gene is named only where the DNA matches it firmly. Part of the rows lack a size; the others show once, few, many or a class for expanded clones.

d_call j_call v_call clone_size cdr3_nt cdr3_aa
. TRBJ2-1 TRBV7-2 . TGTGCCAGCAGCTTGCGACAGAATGGTGAGCAGTTCTTC CASSLRQNGEQFF
TRBD1 TRBJ1-2 TRBV29-1 . TGCAGCGTTGAAAACCCCGGGGGACAGGGGGCCTGGGGCTACACCTTC CSVENPGGQGAWGYTF
TRBD2 TRBJ2-5 TRBV7-9 . TGTGCCAGTGGGGGGGTGGAGACCCAGTACTTC CASGGVETQYF
. TRBJ1-5 TRBV6-6 . TGTGCCAGCAGTTATGACATATATAGCAATCAGCCCCAGCATTTT CASSYDIYSNQPQHF
. TRBJ2-7 TRBV6-2/TRBV6-3 . TGTGCCAGCAGTTACGCCCTTGGAAGCTCCTACGAGCAGTACTTC CASSYALGSSYEQYF
. TRBJ1-5 TRBV4-3 . TGCGCCAGCAGCCAAGATCGGCGGGGTGGTCAGCCCCAGCATTTT CASSQDRRGGQPQHF
. TRBJ2-1 TRBV20-1 once TGCAGTGCTAATCCAGTCGAGCAGTTCTTC CSANPVEQFF
. TRBJ2-4 TRBV7-9 few TGTGCCATCCTCCGGGACTCCGACATTCAGTACTTC CAILRDSDIQYF
. TRBJ2-5 TRBV10-3 . TGTGCCATCAGTGAGAGGCCTGGACGGCAAGAGACCCAGTACTTC CAISERPGRQETQYF
TRBD2 TRBJ2-1 TRBV6-6 . TGTGCCAGCAGTTACGGCGGGAGCGCCTACAATGAGCAGTTCTTC CASSYGGSAYNEQFF
. TRBJ2-1 TRBV7-9 . TGTGCCAGCAGCTTACAGTCTGCATGGGAGCAGTTCTTC CASSLQSAWEQFF
. TRBJ2-7 TRBV7-9 few TGTGCCAGCAGCTTAGGATATGTCTACGAGCAGTACTTC CASSLGYVYEQYF
TRBD2 TRBJ2-5 TRBV6-2/TRBV6-3 . TGTGCCAGCAGTGAGGGGAGGGGAGAGACCCAGTACTTC CASSEGRGETQYF
TRBD1 TRBJ1-5 TRBV3-1 . TGTGCCAGCAGCCAAGGGCCGGGACAGCGTAATCAGCCCCAGCATTTT CASSQGPGQRNQPQHF
. TRBJ1-2 TRBV4-1 . TGCGCCAGCAGCCAGGGAAGGAATCCTGGCTACACCTTC CASSQGRNPGYTF
TRBD2 TRBJ2-5 TRBV2 . TGTGCCAGCAGTGTCCCTAGCGGGGGGCTCGAAACCCAGTACTTC CASSVPSGGLETQYF
. TRBJ1-4 TRBV9 few TGTGCCAGCAGCCCCTCGGGGGGCGGAGAAAAACTGTTTTTT CASSPSGGGEKLFF
TRBD1 TRBJ2-1 TRBV29-1 . TGCAGCGCTCTGACAGGGTACAATGAGCAGTTCTTC CSALTGYNEQFF
. TRBJ2-5 TRBV7-2 . TGTGCCAGCAGCCGCAATCAAGGGCACCAAGAGACCCAGTACTTC CASSRNQGHQETQYF
. TRBJ2-5 TRBV12-3/TRBV12-4 few TGTGCCAGCAGGGTACAGGGCGGAGAGACCCAGTACTTC CASRVQGGETQYF
TRBD2 TRBJ2-1 TRBV6-1 . TGTGCCAGCAGACACAACCCACTAGCGGGGCCCAACAATGAGCAGTTCTTC CASRHNPLAGPNNEQFF
. TRBJ2-1 TRBV7-2 . TGTGCCAGCAGCTTAGGCGGTAATCACTACAATGAGCAGTTCTTC CASSLGGNHYNEQFF
TRBD2 TRBJ2-5 TRBV29-1 . TGCAGCGACCGCGGGGGAGGGGAGACCCAGTACTTC CSDRGGGETQYF
. TRBJ1-5 TRBV7-8 . TGTGCCAGCAGCTTAGCGCGGGGGTTCAATCAGCCCCAGCATTTT CASSLARGFNQPQHF
. TRBJ2-3 TRBV7-2 . TGTGCCAGCAGCTTAGACAGGGCCAGCACAGATACGCAGTATTTT CASSLDRASTDTQYF
. TRBJ1-5 TRBV11-2 . TGTGCCAGCAGCTCGACAGGATATCAGCCCCAGCATTTT CASSSTGYQPQHF
TRBD1 TRBJ1-4 TRBV3-1 . TGTGCCAGCGGACAGGGGAGTGAAAAACTGTTTTTT CASGQGSEKLFF
. TRBJ2-7 TRBV11-2 . TGTGCCAGCAGCCTAGGACACCTGGACCCTTACGAGCAGTACTTC CASSLGHLDPYEQYF
. TRBJ2-5 TRBV27 . TGTGCCAGCAGTTCCGGACGGGCCCAGTACTTC CASSSGRAQYF
. TRBJ2-7 TRBV24-1 . TGTGCCACCAGTGTAATCGTTTGGGACTACGAGCAGTACTTC CATSVIVWDYEQYF
. TRBJ1-1 TRBV7-2 . TGTGCCAGCAGCTTAGCGGGGGGCATGAACACTGAAGCTTTCTTT CASSLAGGMNTEAFF
TRBD2 TRBJ2-1 TRBV6-1 once TGTGCCAGCCTCCCCCGGGGGGGAGACGGTCACGATGAGCAGTTCTTC CASLPRGGDGHDEQFF
TRBD1 TRBJ2-7 TRBV20-1 . TGCAGTGCTTTAAGGACAGGGTCCCACGAGCAGTACTTC CSALRTGSHEQYF
. TRBJ2-7 TRBV7-9 . TGTGCCAGCAGCTTAGCGAAATACGAGCAGTACTTC CASSLAKYEQYF
TRBD1 TRBJ1-2 TRBV7-9 . TGTGCCAGCAGCAAACAGGGGGATGGCTACACCTTC CASSKQGDGYTF
TRBD2 TRBJ2-3 TRBV27 once TGTGCCAGCAGATTCCCAGCGGGGGGGAAGGCAGATACGCAGTATTTT CASRFPAGGKADTQYF
. TRBJ2-3 TRBV27 . TGTGCCAGCAGTTTAGCCGGTCCTGATACGCAGTATTTT CASSLAGPDTQYF
. TRBJ2-7 TRBV7-2 . TGTGCCAGCAGCGCCGCATTGAACGCCTACGAGCAGTACTTC CASSAALNAYEQYF
. TRBJ2-3 TRBV7-3 once TGTGCCAGCAGCCTGCAGCCGGGACTCCTCACAGATACGCAGTATTTT CASSLQPGLLTDTQYF
. TRBJ2-6 TRBV20-1 few TGCAGTGCTAGAGTCCCGGGGGGCCAAATTTACTCTGGGGCCAACGTCCTGACTTTC CSARVPGGQIYSGANVLTF
. TRBJ2-2 TRBV12-3/TRBV12-4 few TGTGCCAGCAGTTTAGATCGAGCGAACACCGGGGAGCTGTTTTTT CASSLDRANTGELFF
TRBD1 TRBJ2-6 TRBV4-2 . TGTGCCAGCAGCCAAGAGGGACAGGGCCAATACTCTGGGGCCAACGTCCTGACTTTC CASSQEGQGQYSGANVLTF
TRBD2 TRBJ2-1 TRBV12-3/TRBV12-4 . TGTGCCAGCAGTTTGGGGAAAGCGGGATACAATGAGCAGTTCTTC CASSLGKAGYNEQFF
TRBD2 TRBJ2-1 TRBV4-2 . TGTGCCAGCAGCCAAGATTGGGCGGGGGACTACAATGAGCAGTTCTTC CASSQDWAGDYNEQFF
TRBD2 TRBJ2-1 TRBV5-6 few TGTGCCAGCAGCTTGGGGTGGGCTAGCGGGGGAAATGAGCAGTTCTTC CASSLGWASGGNEQFF
TRBD1 TRBJ2-5 TRBV7-2 . TGTGCCAGCAGCTTCGCCGGGACAGGTCAAGAGACCCAGTACTTC CASSFAGTGQETQYF
TRBD1 TRBJ2-7 TRBV5-1 few TGCGCCAGCAGATCCGTGACAGGGGGATACGAGCAGTACTTC CASRSVTGGYEQYF
TRBD1 TRBJ2-2 TRBV27 . TGTGCCAGCAGTTCGCGACAGGGTGGGCACGGGGAGCTGTTTTTT CASSSRQGGHGELFF
TRBD2 TRBJ2-7 TRBV5-1 . TGCGCCAGCAGCTTCAGTACTAGCGGGGACGAGCAGTACTTC CASSFSTSGDEQYF
TRBD1 TRBJ2-3 TRBV6-1 . TGTGCCTCCCCTAGTGGGCTTAACAGGGGGCGCACAGATACGCAGTATTTT CASPSGLNRGRTDTQYF